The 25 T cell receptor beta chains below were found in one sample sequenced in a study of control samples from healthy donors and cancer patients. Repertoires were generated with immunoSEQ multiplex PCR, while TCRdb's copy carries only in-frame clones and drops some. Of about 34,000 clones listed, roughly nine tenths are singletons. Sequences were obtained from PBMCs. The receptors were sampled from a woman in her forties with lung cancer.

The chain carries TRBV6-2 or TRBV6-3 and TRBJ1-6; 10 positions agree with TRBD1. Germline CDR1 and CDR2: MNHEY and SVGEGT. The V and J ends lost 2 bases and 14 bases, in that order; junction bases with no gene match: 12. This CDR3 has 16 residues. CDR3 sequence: CASSYPPGQGIITLHF. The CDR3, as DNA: TGTGCCAGCAGTTACCCACCGGGACAGGGGATCATCACCCTCCACTTT.

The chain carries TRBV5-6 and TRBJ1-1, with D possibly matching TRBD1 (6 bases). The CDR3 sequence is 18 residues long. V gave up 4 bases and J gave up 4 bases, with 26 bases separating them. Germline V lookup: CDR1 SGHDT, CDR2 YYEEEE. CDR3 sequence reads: CASSPRGRGTFGGTEAFF. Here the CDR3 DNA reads TGTGCCAGCAGCCCCCGGGGCAGGGGAACCTTTGGGGGCACTGAAGCTTTCTTT. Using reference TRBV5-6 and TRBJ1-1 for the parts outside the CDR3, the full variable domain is DAGVTQSPTHLIKTRGQQVTLRCSPKSGHDTVSWYQQALGQGPQFIFQYYEEEERQRGNFPDRFSGHQFPNYSSELNVNALLLGDSALYLCASSPRGRGTFGGTEAFFGQGTRLTVV.

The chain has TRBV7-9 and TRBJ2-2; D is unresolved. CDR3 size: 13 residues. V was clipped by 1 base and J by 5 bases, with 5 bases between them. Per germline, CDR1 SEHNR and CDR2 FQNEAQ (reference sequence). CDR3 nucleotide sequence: TGTGCCAGCAGCTTAGAGTTAACCGGGGAGCTGTTTTTT. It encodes CASSLELTGELFF.

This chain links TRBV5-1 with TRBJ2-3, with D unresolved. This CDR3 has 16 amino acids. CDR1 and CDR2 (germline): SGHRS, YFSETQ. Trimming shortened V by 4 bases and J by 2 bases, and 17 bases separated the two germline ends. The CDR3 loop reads CASSPWVRRNTDTQYF. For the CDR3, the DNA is TGCGCCAGCAGCCCCTGGGTTCGGCGGAACACAGATACGCAGTATTTT.

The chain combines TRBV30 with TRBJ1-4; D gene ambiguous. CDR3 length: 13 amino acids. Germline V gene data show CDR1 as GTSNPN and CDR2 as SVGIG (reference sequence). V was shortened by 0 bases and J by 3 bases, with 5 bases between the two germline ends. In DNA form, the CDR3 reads TGTGCCTGGAGTGTACGAGCTAATGAAAAACTGTTTTTT. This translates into CAWSVRANEKLFF.

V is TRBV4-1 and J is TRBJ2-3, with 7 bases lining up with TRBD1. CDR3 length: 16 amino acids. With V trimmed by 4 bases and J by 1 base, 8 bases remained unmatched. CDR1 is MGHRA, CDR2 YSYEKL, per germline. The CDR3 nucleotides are TGCGCCAGCAGCCCAAAGGGGGCGCTGGGCACAGATACGCAGTATTTT. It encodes CASSPKGALGTDTQYF.

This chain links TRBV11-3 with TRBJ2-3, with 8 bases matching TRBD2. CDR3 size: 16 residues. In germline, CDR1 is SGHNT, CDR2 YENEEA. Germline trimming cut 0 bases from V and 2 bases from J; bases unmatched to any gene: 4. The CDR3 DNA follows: TGTGCCAGCAGCTTAGATGCGGGGGGTACCACAGATACGCAGTATTTT. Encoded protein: CASSLDAGGTTDTQYF.

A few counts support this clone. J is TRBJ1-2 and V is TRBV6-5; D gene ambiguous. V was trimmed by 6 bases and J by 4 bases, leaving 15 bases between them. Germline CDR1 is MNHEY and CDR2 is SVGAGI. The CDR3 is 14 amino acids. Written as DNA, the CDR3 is TGTGCCAGCAGCCCAACCGGCACTTTCTATGGCTACACCTTC. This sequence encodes CASSPTGTFYGYTF.

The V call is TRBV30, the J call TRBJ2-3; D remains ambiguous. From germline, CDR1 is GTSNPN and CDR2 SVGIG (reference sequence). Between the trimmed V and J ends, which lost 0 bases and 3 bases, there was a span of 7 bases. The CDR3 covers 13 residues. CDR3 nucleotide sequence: TGTGCCTGGAGTGTACTCTGGACAGATACGCAGTATTTT. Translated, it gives CAWSVLWTDTQYF. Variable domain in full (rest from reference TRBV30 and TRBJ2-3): SQTIHQWPATLVQPVGSPLSLECTVEGTSNPNLYWYRQAAGRGLQLLFYSVGIGQISSEVPQNLSASRPQDRQFILSSKKLLLSDSGFYLCAWSVLWTDTQYFGPGTRLTVL.

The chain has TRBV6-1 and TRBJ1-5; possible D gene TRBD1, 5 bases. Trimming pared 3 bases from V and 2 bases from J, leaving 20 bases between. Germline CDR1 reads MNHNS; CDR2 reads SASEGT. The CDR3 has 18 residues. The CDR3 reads CASSDRRGIGFGNQPQHF. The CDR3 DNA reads TGTGCCAGCAGTGATAGGAGGGGAATAGGCTTCGGCAATCAGCCCCAGCATTTT.

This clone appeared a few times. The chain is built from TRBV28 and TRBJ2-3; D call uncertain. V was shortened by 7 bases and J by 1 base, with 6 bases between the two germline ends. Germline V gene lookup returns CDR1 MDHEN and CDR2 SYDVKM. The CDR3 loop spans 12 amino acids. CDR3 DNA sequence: TGTGCCAGCAAGTCACGCACAGATACGCAGTATTTT. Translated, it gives CASKSRTDTQYF. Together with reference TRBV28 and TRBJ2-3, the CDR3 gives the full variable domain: DVKVTQSSRYLVKRTGEKVFLECVQDMDHENMFWYRQDPGLGLRLIYFSYDVKMKEKGDIPEGYSVSREKKERFSLILESASTNQTSMYLCASKSRTDTQYFGPGTRLTVL.

CDR3 in amino acids: CASSPSGGPNTGELFF. DNA of the CDR3: TGTGCCAGCAGCCCTAGCGGGGGGCCTAACACCGGGGAGCTGTTTTTT. The rearrangement uses TRBV7-3 and TRBJ2-2; 11 nucleotides match TRBD2. Trimming removed 5 bases from V and 2 bases from J; junction bases left unmatched: 4. This CDR3 has 16 amino acids. Germline CDR1 reads SGHTA; CDR2 reads FQGTGA.

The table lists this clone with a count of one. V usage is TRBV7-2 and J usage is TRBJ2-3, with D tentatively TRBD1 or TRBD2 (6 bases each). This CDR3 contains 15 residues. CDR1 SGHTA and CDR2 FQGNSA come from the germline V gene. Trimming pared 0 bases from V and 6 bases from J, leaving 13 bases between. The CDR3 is CASSLAARGGDTQYF. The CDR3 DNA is TGTGCCAGCAGCTTAGCCGCCAGGGGAGGCGATACGCAGTATTTT.

The CDR3, as DNA: TGTGCCAGCAGCAATACAGGGGACTCTGGAAACACCATATATTTT. This gives the protein CASSNTGDSGNTIYF. The chain carries TRBV5-4 and TRBJ1-3; 7 nucleotides align to TRBD1. The CDR3 extends over 15 amino acids. V lost 4 bases to trimming and J lost 0 bases; unmatched junction nucleotides: 4. CDR1 SGHNT and CDR2 YYREEE come from the germline V gene (reference sequence).

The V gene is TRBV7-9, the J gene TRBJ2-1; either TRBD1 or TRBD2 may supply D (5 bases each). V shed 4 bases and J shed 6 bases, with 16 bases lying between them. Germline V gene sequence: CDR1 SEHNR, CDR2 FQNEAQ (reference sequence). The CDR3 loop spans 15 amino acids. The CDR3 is CASSSGTLMPNEQFF. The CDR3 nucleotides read TGTGCCAGCAGCTCAGGGACGCTCATGCCCAATGAGCAGTTCTTC.

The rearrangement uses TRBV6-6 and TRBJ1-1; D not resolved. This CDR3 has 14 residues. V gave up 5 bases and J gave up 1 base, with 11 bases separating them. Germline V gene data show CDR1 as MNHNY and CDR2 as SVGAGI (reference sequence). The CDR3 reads CASSPKTSNTEAFF. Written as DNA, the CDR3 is TGTGCCAGCAGTCCCAAGACATCGAACACTGAAGCTTTCTTT.

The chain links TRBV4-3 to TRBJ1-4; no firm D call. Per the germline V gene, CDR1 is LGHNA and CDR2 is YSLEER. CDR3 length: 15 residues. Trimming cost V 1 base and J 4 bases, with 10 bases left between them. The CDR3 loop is CASSQAGQLNEKLFF. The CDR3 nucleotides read TGCGCCAGCAGCCAAGCGGGCCAGCTTAATGAAAAACTGTTTTTT.

The CDR3 DNA sequence: TGTGCCAGCAGTGTTAACACTGAAGCTTTCTTT. Protein sequence: CASSVNTEAFF. This sequence joins TRBV28 and TRBJ1-1; D is unresolved. The CDR3 is 11 amino acids. Germline V gene sequence: CDR1 MDHEN, CDR2 SYDVKM. The V end lost 5 bases, the J end lost 2 bases, and 3 bases lay between the germline ends.

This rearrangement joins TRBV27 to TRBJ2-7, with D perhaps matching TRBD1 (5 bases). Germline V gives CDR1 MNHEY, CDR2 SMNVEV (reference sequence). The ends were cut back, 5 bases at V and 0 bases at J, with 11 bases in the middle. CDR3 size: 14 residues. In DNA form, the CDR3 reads TGTGCCAGCAGTCCTTCAGGGCTCTCCTACGAGCAGTACTTC. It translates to CASSPSGLSYEQYF.

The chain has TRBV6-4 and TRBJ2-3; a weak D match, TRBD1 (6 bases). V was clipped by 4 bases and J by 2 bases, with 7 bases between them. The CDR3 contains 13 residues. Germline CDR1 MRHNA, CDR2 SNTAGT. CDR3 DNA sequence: TGTGCCAGCAGTGCAGGGGACACAGATACGCAGTATTTT. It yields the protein CASSAGDTDTQYF.

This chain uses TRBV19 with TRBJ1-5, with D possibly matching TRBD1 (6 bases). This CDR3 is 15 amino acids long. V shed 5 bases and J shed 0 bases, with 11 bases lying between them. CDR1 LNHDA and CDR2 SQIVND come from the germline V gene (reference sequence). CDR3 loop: CASSLQGNSNQPQHF. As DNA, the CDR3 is TGTGCCAGTAGTCTACAGGGTAATAGCAATCAGCCCCAGCATTTT.

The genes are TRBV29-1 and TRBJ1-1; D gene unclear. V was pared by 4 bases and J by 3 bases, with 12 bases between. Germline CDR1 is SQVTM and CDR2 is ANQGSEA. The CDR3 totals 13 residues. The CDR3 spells CSVASSGDTEAFF. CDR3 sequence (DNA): TGCAGCGTTGCATCATCTGGAGACACTGAAGCTTTCTTT.

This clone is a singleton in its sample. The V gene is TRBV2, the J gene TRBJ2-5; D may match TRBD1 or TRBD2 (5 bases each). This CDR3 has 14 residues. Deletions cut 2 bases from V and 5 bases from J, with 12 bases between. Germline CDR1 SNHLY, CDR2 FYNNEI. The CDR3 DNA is TGTGCCAGCAGTGAATTGAGGGGACGGGAGACCCAGTACTTC. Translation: CASSELRGRETQYF.

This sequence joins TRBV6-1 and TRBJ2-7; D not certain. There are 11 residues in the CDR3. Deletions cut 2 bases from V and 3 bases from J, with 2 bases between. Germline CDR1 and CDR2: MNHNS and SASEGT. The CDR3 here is CASSEYYEQYF. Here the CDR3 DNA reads TGTGCCAGCAGTGAATACTACGAGCAGTACTTC.

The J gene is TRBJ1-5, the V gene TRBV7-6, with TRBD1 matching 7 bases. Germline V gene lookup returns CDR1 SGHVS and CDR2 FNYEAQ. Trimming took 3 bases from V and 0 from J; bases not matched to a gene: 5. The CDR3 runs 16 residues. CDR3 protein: CASSFTGDTSNQPQHF. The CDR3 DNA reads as TGTGCCAGCAGCTTTACAGGGGATACTAGCAATCAGCCCCAGCATTTT.